What follows describes a single T cell receptor (beta chain). One entry per CDR3 protein results from TCRdb running MiXCR on the RT-PCR reads. The top ten hold around 6% of the sample, which has about 960,000 distinct CDR3 sequences, approximately 18% seen once. The data originate from a study of patients and donors after allogeneic stem cell transplantation. V lost 4 bases, J lost 5 bases, and 4 bases stayed unmatched. Germline values: CDR1 SGHTA, CDR2 FQGTGA. This CDR3 comprises 15 residues. The V gene is TRBV7-3, the J gene TRBJ2-3, with TRBD2 matching over 12 bases. Sequencing input: blood, either unsorted or a sorted T cell fraction (not recorded which). The receptor was isolated from a human donor who was either an allogeneic HSCT recipient or a stem cell or donor lymphocyte infusion donor (not recorded which). It is not recorded whose cells these are; they may come from a transplant donor. The CDR3 nucleotides read TGTGCCAGCAGCTCGTCTAGCGGGGGGGTAGATACGCAGTATTTT. Encoded protein: CASSSSSGGVDTQYF.